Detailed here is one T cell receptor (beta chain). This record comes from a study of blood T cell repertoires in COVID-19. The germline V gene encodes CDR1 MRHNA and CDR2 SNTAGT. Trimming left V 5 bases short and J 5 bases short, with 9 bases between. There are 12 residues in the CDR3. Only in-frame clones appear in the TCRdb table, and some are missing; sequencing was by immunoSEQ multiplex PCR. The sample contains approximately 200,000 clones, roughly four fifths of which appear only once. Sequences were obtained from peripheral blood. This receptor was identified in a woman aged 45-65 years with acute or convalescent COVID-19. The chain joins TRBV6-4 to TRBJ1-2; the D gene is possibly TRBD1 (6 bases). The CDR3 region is CASSQQGYGYTF. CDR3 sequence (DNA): TGTGCCAGCAGTCAACAGGGTTATGGCTACACCTTC.